The next 26 T cell receptor beta chains were all read from a single sample in a study of shared clonotypes between healthy human individuals. Profiled with immunoSEQ multiplex PCR; TCRdb holds only in-frame clones, not every one. The sample yields approximately 340,000 clones, 73% seen once. Sequencing was done on a sample of memory CD4+ T cells sorted from blood. Subset defined: CD45RA-negative fraction. All receptors come from a man aged 30-40 years in good health.

This chain uses TRBV5-4 with TRBJ2-5, with 10 bases lining up with TRBD2. Germline CDR1 reads SGHNT; CDR2 reads YYREEE (reference sequence). V lost 4 bases, J lost 5 bases, and 5 bases stayed unmatched. This CDR3 region has 14 residues. The chain's CDR3 is CASSPQREGETQYF. CDR3 DNA sequence: TGTGCCAGCAGCCCCCAGCGGGAGGGGGAGACCCAGTACTTC.

This chain joins TRBV6-5 and TRBJ1-3; TRBD1 matches at 7 bases. Germline CDR1 is MNHEY and CDR2 is SVGAGI. The CDR3 extends over 15 amino acids. With 6 bases clipped from V and 0 bases from J, the junction kept 5 bases outside the gene matches. The CDR3 region has the DNA TGTGCCAGCAGCTTGACAGGGCTCTCTGGAAACACCATATATTTT. Protein: CASSLTGLSGNTIYF.

This clone was counted once. The chain has TRBV7-8 and TRBJ1-1; D call uncertain. Germline V gene sequence: CDR1 SGHVS, CDR2 FQNEAQ. The CDR3 is made up of 15 amino acids. V was shortened by 5 bases and J by 0 bases, with 13 bases between the two germline ends. The CDR3 region is CASSTKTPMNTEAFF. The CDR3 nucleotides are TGTGCCAGCAGCACCAAGACCCCCATGAACACTGAAGCTTTCTTT.

The gene calls are TRBV7-3 and TRBJ1-1, with a tentative D call TRBD1 (6 bases). V was shortened by 5 bases and J by 5 bases, with 18 bases between the two germline ends. CDR1 and CDR2 (germline): SGHTA, FQGTGA. This CDR3 region has 15 residues. Written as DNA, the CDR3 is TGTGCCAGCAGCCCAAAAGGGGGGGTGACGACTGAAGCTTTCTTT. It is translated as CASSPKGGVTTEAFF.

This clone showed up just once. The chain combines TRBV2 with TRBJ2-3; D not resolved. The CDR3 is 13 residues long. The germline V gene encodes CDR1 SNHLY and CDR2 FYNNEI. V was cut by 1 base and J by 5 bases, with 7 bases left in between. CDR3 residues: CASSEDLRDTQYF. CDR3 DNA sequence: TGTGCCAGCAGTGAAGATCTTCGAGATACGCAGTATTTT.

Notes on this clone: The sample contains more than one DNA sequence encoding this CDR3. The V and J genes are TRBV9 and TRBJ2-3; no reliable D call. Trimming stripped 0 bases from V and 2 bases from J, with 7 bases between. The CDR3 is 14 amino acids. Germline V gene sequence: CDR1 SGDLS, CDR2 YYNGEE. The CDR3 spells CASSVDASTDTQYF. In nucleotides, the CDR3 is TGTGCCAGCAGCGTAGACGCTTCCACAGATACGCAGTATTTT.

The chain couples TRBV19 to TRBJ2-5; D remains unclear. V was trimmed by 4 bases and J by 5 bases, leaving 5 bases between them. Germline V gene sequence: CDR1 LNHDA, CDR2 SQIVND (reference sequence). CDR3 length: 11 residues. The CDR3 bases are TGTGCCAGTAGTAACGGGGAGACCCAGTACTTC. Its protein product is CASSNGETQYF.

The rearrangement uses TRBV27 and TRBJ1-4, with 10 bases identical to TRBD1. The CDR3 has 14 amino acids. Trimming at V came to 5 bases and at J to 8 bases, leaving 5 bases not matched to a gene. The germline CDR1 and CDR2 sequences are MNHEY and SMNVEV (reference sequence). The CDR3 DNA follows: TGTGCCAGCAGTCGGGACAGGGGTGAGGAAAAACTGTTTTTT. Residues: CASSRDRGEEKLFF.

This clone was seen only a few times. The J gene is TRBJ2-1, the V gene TRBV11-3, with D tentatively TRBD1 (6 bases). V was shortened by 1 base and J by 8 bases, with 12 bases between the two germline ends. Germline V gives CDR1 SGHNT, CDR2 YENEEA. This CDR3 region has 14 residues. The CDR3 reads CASSLGQGSDEQFF. Here the CDR3 DNA reads TGTGCCAGCAGCTTAGGCCAGGGGAGTGATGAGCAGTTCTTC.

V gene TRBV5-1 combines with J gene TRBJ2-1; 9 bases agree with TRBD2. V lost 7 bases to trimming and J lost 14 bases; unmatched junction nucleotides: 7. Germline V gene lookup returns CDR1 SGHRS and CDR2 YFSETQ. This CDR3 is built from 11 residues. The CDR3 loop is CASASAGGKFF. In nucleotides, the CDR3 is TGCGCCAGCGCCTCAGCGGGAGGAAAGTTCTTC. The whole variable domain, remainder taken from reference TRBV5-1 and TRBJ2-1, is KAGVTQTPRYLIKTRGQQVTLSCSPISGHRSVSWYQQTPGQGLQFLFEYFSETQRNKGNFPGRFSGRQFSNSRSEMNVSTLELGDSALYLCASASAGGKFFGPGTRLTVL.

In regard to this clone: It may be a read error: a sequence one base away is much more abundant. The chain carries TRBV27 and TRBJ2-7; 8 bases map to TRBD1. Looked up from germline, CDR1 is MNHEY and CDR2 is SMNVEV (reference sequence). The ends lost 7 bases at V and 7 bases at J; junction bases unmatched: 18. This CDR3 has 16 amino acids. CDR3 sequence (DNA): TGTGCCAGCAAGAAAAACGCCGGGACAGGCCCTGTGGAGCAGTACTTC. This codes for CASKKNAGTGPVEQYF.

The chain recombines TRBV5-5 with TRBJ1-1; D is unclear. Germline CDR1 reads SGHKS; CDR2 reads YYEKEE (reference sequence). The CDR3 extends over 13 amino acids. Trimming cost V 2 bases and J 3 bases, with 8 bases left between them. CDR3 DNA sequence: TGTGCCAGCAGCTTTATGCCCTACACTGAAGCTTTCTTT. Protein product: CASSFMPYTEAFF.

The chain combines TRBV14 with TRBJ1-4, with 9 bases identical to TRBD1. This CDR3 is built from 15 residues. CDR1 and CDR2 (germline): SGHDN, FVKESK. Unmatched junction bases numbered 4, after V lost 4 bases and J lost 4 bases. Here the CDR3 reads CASSRRTGVNEKLFF. The CDR3 region has the DNA TGTGCCAGCAGCCGACGGACAGGGGTTAATGAAAAACTGTTTTTT. Variable domain in full (rest from reference TRBV14 and TRBJ1-4): EAGVTQFPSHSVIEKGQTVTLRCDPISGHDNLYWYRRVMGKEIKFLLHFVKESKQDESGMPNNRFLAERTGGTYSTLKVQPAELEDSGVYFCASSRRTGVNEKLFFGSGTQLSVL.

The V gene is TRBV5-1, the J gene TRBJ1-5; the D gene is possibly TRBD1 (5 bases). The CDR3 runs 16 residues. Trimming stripped 0 bases from V and 5 bases from J, with 15 bases between. CDR1 SGHRS and CDR2 YFSETQ come from the germline V gene. The CDR3 sequence is CASSLGGANLHQPQHF. In DNA form, the CDR3 reads TGCGCCAGCAGCTTGGGTGGGGCCAATTTGCATCAGCCCCAGCATTTT.

J is TRBJ2-7 and V is TRBV25-1; 8 nucleotides align to TRBD1. This CDR3 is built from 16 residues. The germline V gene has CDR1 MGHDK and CDR2 SYGVNS. Trimming cost V 3 bases and J 4 bases; bases outside gene matches: 11. Written as DNA, the CDR3 is TGTGCCAGCAGTGAGCAAGGACAGGGACCTTTTTACGAGCAGTACTTC. This codes for CASSEQGQGPFYEQYF.

V gene TRBV7-8 combines with J gene TRBJ1-5, with 11 bases lining up with TRBD1. This CDR3 has 17 amino acids. From germline, CDR1 is SGHVS and CDR2 FQNEAQ. J was trimmed by 6 bases and V by 0 bases; bases with no gene match: 7. CDR3 residues: CASSLAGTGGLGQPQHF. The CDR3 DNA follows: TGTGCCAGCAGCTTAGCCGGGACAGGGGGACTGGGTCAGCCCCAGCATTTT.

The chain combines TRBV10-3 with TRBJ2-3, with D possibly being TRBD1 (6 bases). Germline CDR1 and CDR2: ENHRY and SYGVKD. The CDR3 covers 14 residues. The ends were cut back, 2 bases at V and 6 bases at J, with 12 bases in the middle. CDR3 in amino acids: CAISEGGTLDTQYF. Written as DNA, the CDR3 is TGTGCCATCAGTGAGGGGGGCACCCTTGATACGCAGTATTTT.

The chain employs TRBV29-1 and TRBJ2-5; 7 bases map to TRBD1. There are 11 residues in the CDR3. Germline values: CDR1 SQVTM, CDR2 ANQGSEA. The V segment lost 7 bases and the J segment 5 bases; nucleotides outside the gene matches: 4. The CDR3 spells CSGAQGETQYF. The DNA of the CDR3 is TGCAGCGGGGCACAGGGGGAGACCCAGTACTTC.

The chain links TRBV6-6 to TRBJ1-1; no definite D call. V lost 9 bases to trimming and J lost 1 base, with 12 bases between them. CDR1 and CDR2 from the germline V gene are MNHNY and SVGAGI (reference sequence). The CDR3 spans 13 residues. The CDR3 spells CASTRGSNTEAFF. Here the CDR3 DNA reads TGTGCCAGTACGCGGGGATCGAACACTGAAGCTTTCTTT.

The table lists this clone with a count of one. The rearrangement joins TRBV7-8 to TRBJ1-3; 9 positions match TRBD1. The CDR3 is made up of 16 amino acids. Trimming removed 4 bases from V and 4 bases from J; junction bases left unmatched: 8. Germline lookup yields CDR1 SGHVS and CDR2 FQNEAQ. The CDR3 protein is CASSSTGTGLGNTIYF. The CDR3 bases are TGTGCCAGCAGCTCTACCGGGACAGGGTTGGGAAACACCATATATTTT.

The chain carries TRBV7-6 and TRBJ2-1, with TRBD2 matching 11 bases. V shed 5 bases, J shed 6 bases, and the junction held 6 bases outside the gene matches. The CDR3 length is 15 residues. In germline, CDR1 is SGHVS, CDR2 FNYEAQ. Here the CDR3 DNA reads TGTGCCAGCAGCCAGGGACTAGCGGTCTTCAATGAGCAGTTCTTC. Amino acids: CASSQGLAVFNEQFF. Based on the CDR3 plus reference TRBV7-6 and TRBJ2-1, the full variable domain is GAGVSQSPRYKVTKRGQDVALRCDPISGHVSLYWYRQALGQGPEFLTYFNYEAQQDKSGLPNDRFSAERPEGSISTLTIQRTEQRDSAMYRCASSQGLAVFNEQFFGPGTRLTVL.

The J gene is TRBJ2-1, the V gene TRBV9; D is undetermined. Between the trimmed V and J ends, which lost 1 base and 6 bases, there was a span of 11 bases. Germline V gene lookup returns CDR1 SGDLS and CDR2 YYNGEE. CDR3 length: 14 amino acids. CDR3 in amino acids: CASSVTGGGNEQFF. Here the CDR3 DNA reads TGTGCCAGCAGCGTAACGGGCGGCGGCAATGAGCAGTTCTTC.

This clone was seen at least ten times. This CDR3 reads CASSLQDTQYF. The CDR3 bases are TGCGCCAGCAGTCTTCAAGATACGCAGTATTTT. This chain links TRBV23-1 with TRBJ2-3, with D uncertain. TRBV23-1 is marked as an open reading frame, function uncertain. The V and J ends lost 4 bases and 5 bases respectively, with 4 bases between them. CDR3 length equals 11 residues.

This clone has just a few counts. The rearrangement joins TRBV5-5 to TRBJ2-1; D perhaps matches TRBD2 (6 bases). Germline CDR1 SGHKS, CDR2 YYEKEE (reference sequence). CDR3 length: 16 residues. Trimming took 4 bases from V and 2 from J, leaving 16 bases between them. In DNA, the CDR3 is TGTGCCAGCAGCCGGGGAGGAGAACTAACCTACAATGAGCAGTTCTTC. This encodes CASSRGGELTYNEQFF.

This clone was counted only a few times. CDR3 sequence reads: CASRGGGKTQYF. The CDR3 bases are TGTGCCAGCAGGGGGGGCGGGAAGACCCAGTACTTC. The V call is TRBV2, the J call TRBJ2-5; D might be TRBD1 or TRBD2, each matching 6 bases. The CDR3 runs to 12 residues. Germline V gene lookup returns CDR1 SNHLY and CDR2 FYNNEI. V was shortened by 6 bases and J by 6 bases, with 11 bases between the two germline ends.

The rearrangement uses TRBV2 and TRBJ2-6, with 8 positions matching TRBD2. The CDR3 loop spans 17 amino acids. V lost 3 bases to trimming and J lost 3 bases; unmatched junction nucleotides: 7. Germline V CDR1 and CDR2: SNHLY, FYNNEI. For the CDR3, the DNA is TGTGCCAGCAGTGATAAGCGGGAGAAAGGTGGGGCCAACGTCCTGACTTTC. Amino acid sequence: CASSDKREKGGANVLTF.